This is a list of T cell receptor beta chains from one sample in a study of shared clonotypes between healthy human individuals. Some clones are missing from TCRdb's copy, which holds only in-frame ones; the method was immunoSEQ multiplex PCR. The sample consists of 550,000 to 750,000 clones, around 95% of them appearing once. Sequencing used naive CD8+ T cells sorted from blood. The receptors come from a woman younger than 45 in good health. Each CDR3 is given with its conserved first and last residue. D genes are given only for firm matches. Not all rows give a size; the values are once, few, many and, for expanded clones, a class.

TRBJ1-2,TRBV5-8,NA,TRBD1,TGTGCCAGCAGCCCATGGACAGGGTATGGCTACACCTTC,CASSPWTGYGYTF
TRBJ2-3,TRBV7-8,NA,TRBD2,TGTGCCAGCAGCTTCCCTTTGGGGGGGTTGAATACGCAGTATTTT,CASSFPLGGLNTQYF
TRBJ2-7,TRBV20-1,NA,NA,TGCAGTGCTAGAGATACGGGGGAGCAGTACTTC,CSARDTGEQYF
TRBJ1-5,TRBV7-9,NA,NA,TGTGCCAGCAGCTCGGGACACCTCAATCAGCCCCAGCATTTT,CASSSGHLNQPQHF
TRBJ1-1,TRBV27,NA,NA,TGTGCCAGCAGCAGGGGCGCAACTGAAGCTTTCTTT,CASSRGATEAFF
TRBJ2-1,TRBV19,NA,TRBD2,TGTGCCAGTATGGGGGGACCGGGACTAGCGGGCGACAATGAGCAGTTCTTC,CASMGGPGLAGDNEQFF
TRBJ1-4,TRBV5-1,NA,TRBD1,TGCGCCAGCAGCACGGACAGGGGTTTCGGGGAAAAACTGTTTTTT,CASSTDRGFGEKLFF
TRBJ2-3,TRBV11-2,NA,NA,TGTGCCAGCAGCTTTGGCACAGATACGCAGTATTTT,CASSFGTDTQYF
TRBJ2-7,TRBV27,NA,NA,TGTGCCAGCAGTCCAGGGACGCAGCCCTACGAGCAGTACTTC,CASSPGTQPYEQYF
TRBJ1-1,TRBV6-1,NA,NA,TGTGCCAGCAGTGAGGGGACGGTCGTAGCTTTCTTT,CASSEGTVVAFF
TRBJ2-1,TRBV5-8,NA,NA,TGTGCCAGCAGCTTGGCCCGGTGGGGTTACAATGAGCAGTTCTTC,CASSLARWGYNEQFF
TRBJ1-1,TRBV28,NA,NA,TGTGCCAGCAGTTTGGGGCCAATGAACACTGAAGCTTTCTTT,CASSLGPMNTEAFF
TRBJ2-7,TRBV5-8,NA,NA,TGTGCCAGCGGGTACGAGCAGTACTTC,CASGYEQYF
TRBJ1-1,TRBV7-6,NA,NA,TGTGCCAGCAGCTTAGGAACAGGGAACACTGAAGCTTTCTTT,CASSLGTGNTEAFF
TRBJ2-3,TRBV11-2,NA,NA,TGTGCCAGCAGCCTGATCCGGGGGCAGTCCCTTGGTACGCAGTATTTT,CASSLIRGQSLGTQYF
TRBJ2-2,TRBV15,NA,NA,TGTGCCACCAGCAGAGAGGAAATGGACACCGGGGAGCTGTTTTTT,CATSREEMDTGELFF
TRBJ1-1,TRBV28,NA,NA,TGTGCCAGCAGTTTCCGGGGGGGTTCTGAAGCTTTCTTT,CASSFRGGSEAFF
TRBJ2-1,TRBV5-6,NA,NA,TGTGCCAGCAGCTTCAGGGGGGGCGATGAGCAGTTCTTC,CASSFRGGDEQFF
TRBJ2-7,TRBV2,NA,NA,TGTGCCAGCAGTGAAGCCGCGGCAGGGGACTCCTACGAGCAGTACTTC,CASSEAAAGDSYEQYF
TRBJ1-5,TRBV6-1,NA,TRBD1,TGTGCCAGCAGTCTCGACAGGGGGAATCAGCCCCAGCATTTT,CASSLDRGNQPQHF
TRBJ2-3,TRBV5-4,once,NA,TGTGCCGTGGAGGGCACAGGTACGCAGTATTTT,CAVEGTGTQYF
TRBJ2-7,TRBV9,NA,NA,TGTGCCAGCAGCCCCTCCGGAACTCACTACGAGCAGTACTTC,CASSPSGTHYEQYF
TRBJ2-5,TRBV11-2,NA,NA,TGTGCCAGCAGTCCTGAGAACTCCCAAGAGACCCAGTACTTC,CASSPENSQETQYF
TRBJ2-2,TRBV5-6,NA,NA,TGTGCCAGCAGCTTGGATACCGGGGAGCTGTTTTTT,CASSLDTGELFF
TRBJ2-7,TRBV11-2,NA,TRBD2,TGTGCCAGCAGAATTAAGCGGGAGGGCCTCTACGAGCAGTACTTC,CASRIKREGLYEQYF
TRBJ2-7,TRBV7-8,NA,NA,TGTGCCAGCAGTAGTGGACAAACCTACGAGCAGTACTTC,CASSSGQTYEQYF
TRBJ1-4,TRBV28,NA,TRBD1,TGTGCCAGCAGGGACAGGGGTAATGAAAAACTGTTTTTT,CASRDRGNEKLFF
TRBJ2-7,TRBV2,NA,TRBD1,TGTGCCAGCACCATCCGGGACAGGGGCTACGAGCAGTACTTC,CASTIRDRGYEQYF
TRBJ2-2,TRBV27,NA,NA,TGTGCCAGCAGTTATAAAGCCGGGGAGCTGTTTTTT,CASSYKAGELFF
TRBJ2-4,TRBV5-1,NA,NA,TGCGCCAGCAGCGCCCAGTCCGCGGGCGCCAAAAACATTCAGTACTTC,CASSAQSAGAKNIQYF
TRBJ2-2,TRBV6-5,NA,TRBD2,TGTGCCAGCAGTCTAGCGGGAGGTGTGGCCGGGGAGCTGTTTTTT,CASSLAGGVAGELFF
TRBJ2-7,TRBV27,NA,NA,TGTGCCAGCAGTTCAAGCTCCTACGAGCAGTACTTC,CASSSSSYEQYF
TRBJ1-2,TRBV2,NA,TRBD1,TGTGCCAGCAGCGAAGGGACAGTTTATGGCTACACCTTC,CASSEGTVYGYTF
TRBJ2-7,TRBV11-1,NA,TRBD1,TGTGCCAGCAGCTTTACCCCTCCGGGACAGGGTTTAATAACCTACGAGCAGTACTTC,CASSFTPPGQGLITYEQYF
TRBJ1-2,TRBV18,NA,NA,TGTGCCAGCTCACCACCGGAGAAAAACTATGGCTACACCTTC,CASSPPEKNYGYTF
TRBJ2-7,TRBV27,NA,NA,TGTGCCAGCAGTTTTGGCGCAACCTACGAGCAGTACTTC,CASSFGATYEQYF
TRBJ1-1,TRBV5-1,NA,TRBD1,TGCGCCAGCAGCCTCCGGGACAGGACGAGGGACACTGAAGCTTTCTTT,CASSLRDRTRDTEAFF
TRBJ2-1,TRBV6-1,NA,NA,TGTGCCACCAATAAGTTGCTCGGGACAGAGCAGTTCTTC,CATNKLLGTEQFF
TRBJ2-3,TRBV19,once,NA,TGTGCCAGTAGTATACATGTCACAGATACGCAGTATTTT,CASSIHVTDTQYF
TRBJ2-3,TRBV27,NA,NA,TGTGCCAGCAGTCCCGTCCGGAGGGTGTCAGATACGCAGTATTTT,CASSPVRRVSDTQYF
TRBJ2-1,TRBV28,NA,NA,TGTGCCAGCAGTTTACGAGGGAGGCGGGACAATGAGCAGTTCTTC,CASSLRGRRDNEQFF
TRBJ2-7,TRBV13,NA,NA,TGTGCCAGCAGTCCTACAAGCTCCTACGAGCAGTACTTC,CASSPTSSYEQYF
TRBJ2-1,TRBV28,NA,NA,TGTGCCAGCAGTTCATCCGACCCCGAGCAGTTCTTC,CASSSSDPEQFF
TRBJ2-7,TRBV16,NA,NA,TGTGCCAGCAGCCAATCAGGTCGTCGAGGCGAGCAGTACTTC,CASSQSGRRGEQYF
TRBJ1-1,TRBV11-2,NA,NA,TGTGCCAGCAGCTTAGGGTGGTCAGGGCCAGTTTTTGAAGCTTTCTTT,CASSLGWSGPVFEAFF
TRBJ1-4,TRBV4-2,NA,NA,TGTGCCAGCAGCCAAGACCCCGTGTCGAGGGCGGGTGAAAAACTGTTTTTT,CASSQDPVSRAGEKLFF
TRBJ2-7,TRBV27,NA,NA,TGTGCCAGCAGTTTCTCACCGAGCTACGAGCAGTACTTC,CASSFSPSYEQYF